A selection of T cell receptor beta chains follows, all from one sample in a study of T cells in Graves' hyperthyroidism and ophthalmopathy. TCRdb itself ran the multiplex PCR reads through MiXCR, one entry per CDR3 protein. The sample yields 400,000 to 500,000 distinct CDR3 sequences, about 14% seen once. The specimen was blood. These receptors were obtained from a man aged 18-30 years with Graves' ophthalmopathy. Both conserved end residues are part of each CDR3. Each record gives: V gene, clone size, D gene, J gene, CDR3 DNA, CDR3 protein. D genes are given only for firm matches. Expanded clones get a size class; other rows say once, few or many, or leave the size out.

V: TRBV2; size: -; D: -; J: TRBJ1-2; DNA: TGTGCCAGCATGGAGACATACTATGGCTACACCTTC; CDR3: CASMETYYGYTF
V: TRBV9; size: many; D: -; J: TRBJ1-2; DNA: TGTGCCAGCAGCGTAGCCTGGGGGTATGGCTACACCTTC; CDR3: CASSVAWGYGYTF
V: TRBV24-1; size: many; D: -; J: TRBJ2-7; DNA: TGTGCCACCAGTGATTTTGGAGACTACGAGCAGTACTTC; CDR3: CATSDFGDYEQYF
V: TRBV19; size: -; D: -; J: TRBJ1-5; DNA: TGTGCCAGTAGTATAGGGAACAGGGCAGAACAGCCCCAGCATTTT; CDR3: CASSIGNRAEQPQHF
V: TRBV7-8; size: many; D: -; J: TRBJ1-2; DNA: TGTGCCAGCAGCCCCCGGGACGGCCCCTATGGCTACACCTTC; CDR3: CASSPRDGPYGYTF
V: TRBV7-9; size: many; D: TRBD2; J: TRBJ2-7; DNA: TGTGCCAGCAGAAGCGGGACTAGCGGGAGGCTCTACGAGCAGTACTTC; CDR3: CASRSGTSGRLYEQYF
V: TRBV25-1; size: few; D: TRBD1; J: TRBJ2-7; DNA: TGTGCCAGCAGTGAATTCGGGACAGGGGACTACGAGCAGTACTTC; CDR3: CASSEFGTGDYEQYF
V: TRBV18; size: -; D: TRBD2; J: TRBJ2-1; DNA: TGTGCCAGCTCACCAACTAGCGGGGGGGCCGCGACTTACAATGAGCAGTTCTTC; CDR3: CASSPTSGGAATYNEQFF
V: TRBV4-1; size: -; D: -; J: TRBJ2-7; DNA: TGCGCCAGCAGCCAAGCGTCCGTGGGAGCCTACGAGCAGTACTTC; CDR3: CASSQASVGAYEQYF
V: TRBV7-3; size: many; D: TRBD1; J: TRBJ1-1; DNA: TGTGCCAGCAGCAAACAGGGGATGAACACTGAAGCTTTCTTT; CDR3: CASSKQGMNTEAFF
V: TRBV29-1; size: many; D: TRBD2; J: TRBJ2-3; DNA: TGCAGCTTTCGACTAGCGGGCCTCACAGATACGCAGTATTTT; CDR3: CSFRLAGLTDTQYF
V: TRBV7-9; size: few; D: -; J: TRBJ2-6; DNA: TGTGCCAGCAGCTTAGGCGACAGCGTCCTGACTTTC; CDR3: CASSLGDSVLTF
V: TRBV7-8; size: many; D: -; J: TRBJ1-5; DNA: TGTGCCAGCAGCGCCCACCAGCTTAGCAATCAGCCCCAGCATTTT; CDR3: CASSAHQLSNQPQHF
V: TRBV10-1; size: many; D: TRBD1; J: TRBJ2-7; DNA: TGCGCCAGCAAATCCGGGACAGGGTCCTACGAGCAGTACTTC; CDR3: CASKSGTGSYEQYF
V: TRBV11-2; size: many; D: -; J: TRBJ2-3; DNA: TGTGCCAGCAGCTTTTCCGGGCCCTCCACAGATACGCAGTATTTT; CDR3: CASSFSGPSTDTQYF
V: TRBV20-1; size: many; D: -; J: TRBJ2-7; DNA: TGCAGTGCTAGGACAGGTTCAGTGGTCGAGCAGTACTTC; CDR3: CSARTGSVVEQYF
V: TRBV6-5; size: once; D: TRBD1; J: TRBJ2-7; DNA: TGTGCCAGCAGTTACTCCGGACAGGTTGGTGCCTACGAGCAGTACTTC; CDR3: CASSYSGQVGAYEQYF
V: TRBV12-5; size: -; D: TRBD1; J: TRBJ1-3; DNA: TGTGCTAGTGGTTGGCCCGGGACAGGTAGCTCTGGAAACACCATATATTTT; CDR3: CASGWPGTGSSGNTIYF